The 29 T cell receptor beta chains given below trace back to one sample, sequenced in a study of blood T cell repertoires in COVID-19. Profiling relied on immunoSEQ multiplex PCR, and the TCRdb table lists in-frame clones only, not all of them. Of roughly 73,000 clones in the sample, more than 75% were seen once. The sequenced material came from peripheral blood. The receptors derive from a man over 45 with acute or convalescent COVID-19.

This clone was picked up one time. This chain links TRBV30 with TRBJ2-3, with D possibly matching TRBD2 (6 bases). V was cut by 3 bases and J by 2 bases, with 12 bases left in between. The CDR3 contains 14 residues. Germline V gene data show CDR1 as GTSNPN and CDR2 as SVGIG (reference sequence). CDR3 residues: CAWRPLALTDTQYF. The CDR3, as DNA: TGTGCCTGGAGACCACTAGCCCTCACAGATACGCAGTATTTT.

This chain uses TRBV9 with TRBJ2-5; D might be TRBD2 (6 bases). V lost 0 bases to trimming and J lost 1 base, with 10 bases between them. This CDR3 is 15 amino acids long. The V gene's germline CDR1 is SGDLS and CDR2 YYNGEE. The CDR3 nucleotides read TGTGCCAGCAGCGTAGGCGGGGCAATCCAAGAGACCCAGTACTTC. Amino acid sequence: CASSVGGAIQETQYF.

The chain couples TRBV4-2 to TRBJ1-4; D uncertain. Germline lookup yields CDR1 LGHNA and CDR2 YNFKEQ. This CDR3 spans 15 amino acids. Trimming shortened V by 0 bases and J by 7 bases, and 12 bases separated the two germline ends. The CDR3 nucleotides are TGTGCCAGCAGCCAAGATTCCCAGCGTAGTGAAAAACTGTTTTTT. Protein sequence: CASSQDSQRSEKLFF.

The chain recombines TRBV3-1 (or the pseudogene TRBV3-2) with TRBJ2-7; possible D gene TRBD1, 6 bases. Trimming shortened V by 3 bases and J by 5 bases, and 14 bases separated the two germline ends. Germline V gene sequence: CDR1 LGHDT, CDR2 YNNKEL (reference sequence). The CDR3 is 14 amino acids. For the CDR3, the DNA is TGTGCCAGCAGCCATGGCCAGGGGAACCACGAGCAGTACTTC. Protein: CASSHGQGNHEQYF.

The rearrangement links TRBV4-1 to TRBJ2-5; 7 nucleotides line up with TRBD1. V was pared by 4 bases and J by 3 bases, with 8 bases of the junction left unmatched. Germline assignment: CDR1 MGHRA and CDR2 YSYEKL. The CDR3 contains 15 residues. The CDR3 here is CASSRLDRVEETQYF. CDR3 bases: TGCGCCAGCAGCCGTTTAGACAGGGTAGAAGAGACCCAGTACTTC.

The chain uses TRBV11-1 and TRBJ1-6; 8 nucleotides align to TRBD1. V lost 6 bases to trimming and J lost 5 bases; unmatched junction nucleotides: 9. CDR1 and CDR2 from the germline V gene are SGHAT and FQDESV (reference sequence). The CDR3 extends over 16 amino acids. CDR3 sequence: CASRYGTGGNNSPLHF. In DNA, the CDR3 is TGTGCCAGCAGGTACGGGACAGGTGGAAATAATTCACCCCTCCACTTT. Variable domain in full (rest from reference TRBV11-1 and TRBJ1-6): EAEVAQSPRYKITEKSQAVAFWCDPISGHATLYWYRQILGQGPELLVQFQDESVVDDSQLPKDRFSAERLKGVDSTLKIQPAELGDSAMYLCASRYGTGGNNSPLHFGNGTRLTVT.

V gene TRBV12-2 combines with J gene TRBJ1-6. TRBV12-2 constitutes a pseudogene. This CDR3 is built from 16 residues. The CDR3 reads CASRLRGGGYNSPLHF. The CDR3 DNA sequence: TGTGCAAGTCGCTTAAGAGGGGGGGGTTATAATTCACCCCTCCACTTT.

The V gene is TRBV13, the J gene TRBJ1-2, with D perhaps TRBD1 (5 bases). Germline V lookup: CDR1 PRHDT, CDR2 FYEKMQ (reference sequence). CDR3 length: 15 amino acids. V was clipped by 5 bases and J by 4 bases, with 17 bases between them. Here the CDR3 reads CASSLDRRFGYGYTF. The CDR3 DNA is TGTGCCAGCAGCCTAGACAGAAGGTTCGGCTATGGCTACACCTTC.

The V call is TRBV7-8, the J call TRBJ2-7; D ambiguous. Between the trimmed V and J ends, which lost 4 bases and 6 bases, there was a span of 19 bases. The germline CDR1 and CDR2 sequences are SGHVS and FQNEAQ. The CDR3 totals 15 residues. The CDR3 spells CASSSRSEPKSEQYF. The CDR3 bases are TGTGCCAGCAGCTCCCGTAGTGAACCTAAAAGCGAGCAGTACTTC.

The CDR3 nucleotides read TGTGCCAGCAGTTACTCAGCCTTCTATGGCTACACCTTC. Its protein is CASSYSAFYGYTF. The chain uses TRBV6-5 and TRBJ1-2; D not resolved. The germline gives CDR1 MNHEY, CDR2 SVGAGI. The CDR3 runs to 13 residues. The germline V and J ends were trimmed by 0 bases and 4 bases, with 6 bases remaining between them.

The chain recombines TRBV7-8 with TRBJ2-1; tentatively, D is TRBD2 (5 bases). This CDR3 is built from 13 residues. Germline V CDR1 and CDR2: SGHVS, FQNEAQ. Trimming stripped 5 bases from V and 8 bases from J, with 13 bases between. The chain's CDR3 is CASSEDGNDEQFF. CDR3 nucleotide sequence: TGTGCCAGCAGCGAGGACGGGAACGATGAGCAGTTCTTC.

This chain connects TRBV9 to TRBJ2-5; TRBD2 matches at 14 bases. Germline lookup yields CDR1 SGDLS and CDR2 YYNGEE. The CDR3 has 16 amino acids. J lost 4 bases, V lost 7 bases, and 9 bases had no gene match. The CDR3 region has the DNA TGTGCCAGCGCCTTGGGACTAGCGGGAGTCCGAGAGACCCAGTACTTC. This codes for CASALGLAGVRETQYF.

The rearrangement uses TRBV29-1 and TRBJ2-5; TRBD2 aligns across 7 bases. There are 15 residues in the CDR3. Germline V CDR1 and CDR2: SQVTM, ANQGSEA. V shed 5 bases and J 2 bases; nucleotides not matched to a gene: 11. The CDR3 sequence is CSVRGGRGNQETQYF. In nucleotides, the CDR3 is TGCAGCGTTAGGGGTGGGAGGGGAAATCAAGAGACCCAGTACTTC. Combining the CDR3 with reference TRBV29-1 and TRBJ2-5 gives the whole variable domain SAVISQKPSRDICQRGTSLTIQCQVDSQVTMMFWYRQQPGQSLTLIATANQGSEATYESGFVIDKFPISRPNLTFSTLTVSNMSPEDSSIYLCSVRGGRGNQETQYFGPGTRLLVL.

The chain uses TRBV27 and TRBJ2-1, with TRBD2 matching 7 bases. CDR1 MNHEY and CDR2 SMNVEV come from the germline V gene (reference sequence). V lost 2 bases to trimming and J lost 8 bases; unmatched junction nucleotides: 6. The CDR3 contains 14 residues. The CDR3 reads CASSLAGAVYEQFF. CDR3 sequence (DNA): TGTGCCAGCAGTTTAGCGGGAGCTGTTTATGAGCAGTTCTTC.

This sequence joins TRBV10-2 and TRBJ1-5; TRBD1 aligns across 7 bases. Looked up from germline, CDR1 is WSHSY and CDR2 is SAAADI. The junction had 6 bases not matched to a gene; V was cut back by 6 bases and J by 1 base. The CDR3 is 15 residues long. The CDR3 DNA is TGCGCCAGCAGCGACAGGGTTGGCAGCAATCAGCCCCAGCATTTT. Protein sequence: CASSDRVGSNQPQHF.

The genes are TRBV7-2 and TRBJ1-2; D unclear. The germline V gene has CDR1 SGHTA and CDR2 FQGNSA. The ends were cut back, 5 bases at V and 2 bases at J, with 15 bases in the middle. CDR3 length: 15 residues. CDR3 DNA: TGTGCCAGCAGCCCCTTCGCCCAGTACAACTATGGCTACACCTTC. Its translation: CASSPFAQYNYGYTF.

The chain combines TRBV27 with TRBJ1-4; 7 positions agree with TRBD1. The CDR3 contains 13 residues. Germline CDR1 is MNHEY and CDR2 is SMNVEV (reference sequence). With 8 bases clipped from V and 7 bases from J, the junction kept 7 bases outside the gene matches. This chain's CDR3 is CASRDREVEKLFF. DNA of the CDR3: TGTGCCAGCCGCGACAGGGAAGTTGAAAAACTGTTTTTT.

The chain links TRBV19 to TRBJ1-5; no clear D. Trimming removed 3 bases from V and 2 bases from J, with 11 bases in between. CDR3 length equals 15 residues. Germline values: CDR1 LNHDA, CDR2 SQIVND (reference sequence). The CDR3 loop reads CASSMALAGNQPQHF. Written as DNA, the CDR3 is TGTGCCAGTAGTATGGCTCTAGCGGGCAATCAGCCCCAGCATTTT.

The chain couples TRBV27 to TRBJ2-3; 9 positions match TRBD2. This CDR3 region has 16 residues. The junction had 8 bases not matched to a gene; V was cut back by 0 bases and J by 7 bases. The germline V gene has CDR1 MNHEY and CDR2 SMNVEV (reference sequence). The CDR3 sequence: CASSLSSSGIEHTQYF. CDR3 nucleotide sequence: TGTGCCAGCAGTTTATCTTCTAGCGGGATAGAGCATACGCAGTATTTT.

This chain links TRBV19 with TRBJ2-7, with 12 bases that match TRBD2. The germline gives CDR1 LNHDA, CDR2 SQIVND (reference sequence). The CDR3 runs 15 residues. The V and J ends lost 5 bases and 7 bases, in that order; junction bases with no gene match: 9. The chain's CDR3 is CASSPGTSGFGEQYF. CDR3 nucleotide sequence: TGTGCCAGTAGTCCCGGGACTAGCGGGTTCGGGGAGCAGTACTTC.

The chain recombines TRBV7-2 with TRBJ2-2; D gene uncertain. The V gene's germline CDR1 is SGHTA and CDR2 FQGNSA. The CDR3 sequence is 12 residues long. Trimming took 5 bases from V and 5 from J, leaving 6 bases between them. CDR3 protein: CASSPQTGELFF. CDR3 DNA sequence: TGTGCCAGCAGCCCACAAACCGGGGAGCTGTTTTTT.

This clone was observed a few times. At one end, the junction sequence differs from germline, possibly due to a read error. This chain joins TRBV19 and TRBJ2-7, with unresolved D. CDR1 and CDR2 (germline): LNHDA, SQIVND (reference sequence). CDR3 length equals 15 residues. The CDR3 sequence: CASSYDTPFSSEQYF. The CDR3 DNA reads TGTGCCAGTAGTTACGACACACCTTTCTCCTCCGAGCAGTACTTC. Based on the CDR3 plus reference TRBV19 and TRBJ2-7, the full variable domain is DGGITQSPKYLFRKEGQNVTLSCEQNLNHDAMYWYRQDPGQGLRLIYYSQIVNDFQKGDIAEGYSVSREKKESFPLTVTSAQKNPTAFYLCASSYDTPFSSEQYFGPGTRLTVT.

The sample holds one count of this clone. This chain connects TRBV4-3 to TRBJ2-5; TRBD1 agrees at 9 bases. Germline V gene lookup returns CDR1 LGHNA and CDR2 YSLEER. The junction had 10 bases not matched to a gene; V was cut back by 0 bases and J by 5 bases. This CDR3 spans 17 amino acids. The CDR3 spells CASSQDRTGGASETQYF. The CDR3 nucleotides read TGCGCCAGCAGCCAAGATCGAACAGGGGGCGCCTCGGAGACCCAGTACTTC.

In this sample, this clone turned up a few times. The gene calls are TRBV4-2 and TRBJ2-3, with 11 positions matching TRBD1. The V gene end was trimmed by 1 base and the J gene end by 4 bases; junction bases not matched to a gene: 1. The CDR3 is 15 amino acids. Germline CDR1 reads LGHNA; CDR2 reads YNFKEQ. CDR3 nucleotides: TGTGCCAGCAGCCAAGGGGGACAGGGGGCAGATACGCAGTATTTT. It is translated as CASSQGGQGADTQYF.

V gene TRBV10-3 combines with J gene TRBJ2-3; TRBD1 aligns across 9 bases. Per germline, CDR1 ENHRY and CDR2 SYGVKD. Unmatched junction bases numbered 12, after V lost 3 bases and J lost 5 bases. The CDR3 consists of 17 residues. CDR3 in DNA: TGTGCCATCAGTGACCGGGACAGGGACGCGGCGGGAGATACGCAGTATTTT. The encoded protein is CAISDRDRDAAGDTQYF.

The chain links TRBV18 to TRBJ2-5; maybe TRBD2 (6 bases). The CDR3 loop spans 14 amino acids. Germline assignment: CDR1 KGHSH and CDR2 LQKENI. V was trimmed by 0 bases and J by 3 bases, leaving 8 bases between them. CDR3 residues: CASSPPLAEETQYF. CDR3 coding DNA: TGTGCCAGCTCACCACCGTTAGCGGAAGAGACCCAGTACTTC. The full variable domain, its missing parts supplied by reference TRBV18 and TRBJ2-5, is NAGVMQNPRHLVRRRGQEARLRCSPMKGHSHVYWYRQLPEEGLKFMVYLQKENIIDESGMPKERFSAEFPKEGPSILRIQQVVRGDSAAYFCASSPPLAEETQYFGPGTRLLVL.

The V call is TRBV6-5, the J call TRBJ1-2; the D is unclear. Germline-derived CDR1 and CDR2 are MNHEY and SVGAGI. Trimming stripped 7 bases from V and 3 bases from J, with 12 bases between. The CDR3 is 13 residues long. The CDR3 nucleotides are TGTGCCAGCAACCACGTCGGGGACTATGGCTACACCTTC. Its translation: CASNHVGDYGYTF.

This clone appeared a single time. The gene calls are TRBV4-1 and TRBJ2-1; 9 bases fit TRBD2. CDR1 is MGHRA and CDR2 is YSYEKL in the germline V gene. This CDR3 region has 17 residues. The junction had 10 bases not matched to a gene; V was cut back by 0 bases and J by 7 bases. The DNA of the CDR3 is TGCGCCAGCAGCCAAGATCAGGCTAGCGGGACGAGGAATGAGCAGTTCTTC. It translates to CASSQDQASGTRNEQFF.

This sequence joins TRBV6-2 or TRBV6-3 and TRBJ1-5; possibly TRBD1 for D (5 bases). The CDR3 spans 17 residues. Germline CDR1 is MNHEY and CDR2 is SVGEGT. V lost 6 bases, J lost 1 base, and 19 bases lay in between. The CDR3 loop reads CASRYRGGTGSNQPQHF. CDR3 bases: TGTGCCAGCAGGTACCGCGGGGGAACGGGCAGCAATCAGCCCCAGCATTTT.